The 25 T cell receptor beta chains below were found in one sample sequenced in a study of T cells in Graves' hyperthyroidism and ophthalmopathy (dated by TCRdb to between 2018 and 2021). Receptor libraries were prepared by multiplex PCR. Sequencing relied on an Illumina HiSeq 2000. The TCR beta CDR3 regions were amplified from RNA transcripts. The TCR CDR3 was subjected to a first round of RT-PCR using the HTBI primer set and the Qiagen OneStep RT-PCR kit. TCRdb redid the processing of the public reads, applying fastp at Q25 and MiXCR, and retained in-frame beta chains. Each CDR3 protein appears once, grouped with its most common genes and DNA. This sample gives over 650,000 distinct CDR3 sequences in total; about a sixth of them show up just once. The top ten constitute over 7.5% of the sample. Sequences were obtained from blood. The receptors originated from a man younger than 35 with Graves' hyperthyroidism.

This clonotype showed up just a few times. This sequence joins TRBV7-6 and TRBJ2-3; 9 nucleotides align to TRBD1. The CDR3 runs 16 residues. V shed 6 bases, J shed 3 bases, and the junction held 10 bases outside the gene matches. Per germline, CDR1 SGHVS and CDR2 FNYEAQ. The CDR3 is CASSFGQGLMTDTQYF. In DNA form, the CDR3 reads TGTGCCAGCAGTTTCGGACAGGGGTTAATGACAGATACGCAGTATTTT.

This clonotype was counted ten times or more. Here the CDR3 reads CATSGLAGGDTQYF. CDR3 in DNA: TGTGCCACCAGTGGACTAGCGGGAGGGGATACGCAGTATTTT. The chain employs TRBV24-1 and TRBJ2-3; 14 bases agree with TRBD2. Trimming cost V 5 bases and J 6 bases; bases outside gene matches: 0. Germline lookup yields CDR1 KGHDR and CDR2 SFDVKD. CDR3 size: 14 residues.

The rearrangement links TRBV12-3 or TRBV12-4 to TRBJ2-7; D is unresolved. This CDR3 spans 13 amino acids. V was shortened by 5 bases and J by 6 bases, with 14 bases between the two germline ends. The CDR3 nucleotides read TGTGCCAGCAGTCTAAACATCCGGAGCGAGCAGTACTTC. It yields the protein CASSLNIRSEQYF.

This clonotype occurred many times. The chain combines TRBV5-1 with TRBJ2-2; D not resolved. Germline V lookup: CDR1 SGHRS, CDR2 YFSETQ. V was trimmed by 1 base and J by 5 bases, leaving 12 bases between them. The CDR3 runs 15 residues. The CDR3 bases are TGCGCCAGCAGCTTGAACCCGCTAGTAACCGGGGAGCTGTTTTTT. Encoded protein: CASSLNPLVTGELFF.

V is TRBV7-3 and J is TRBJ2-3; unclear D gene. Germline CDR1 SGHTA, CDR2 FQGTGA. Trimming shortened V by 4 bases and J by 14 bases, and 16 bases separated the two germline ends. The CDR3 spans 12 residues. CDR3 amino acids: CASSSLDGVPYF. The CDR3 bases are TGTGCCAGCAGCTCTCTGGACGGAGTACCGTATTTT.

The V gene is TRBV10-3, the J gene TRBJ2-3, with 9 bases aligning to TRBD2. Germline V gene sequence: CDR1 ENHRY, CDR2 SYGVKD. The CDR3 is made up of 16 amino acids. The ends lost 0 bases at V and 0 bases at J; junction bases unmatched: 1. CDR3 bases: TGTGCCATCAGTGAGTCTGCGGGAGGGAGCACAGATACGCAGTATTTT. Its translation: CAISESAGGSTDTQYF.

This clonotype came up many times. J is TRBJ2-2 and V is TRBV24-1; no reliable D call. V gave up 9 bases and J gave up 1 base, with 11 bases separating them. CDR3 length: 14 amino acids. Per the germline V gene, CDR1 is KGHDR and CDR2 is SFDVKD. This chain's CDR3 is CATRGRRNTGELFF. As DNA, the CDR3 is TGTGCCACCCGAGGACGGAGGAACACCGGGGAGCTGTTTTTT.

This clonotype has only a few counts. DNA for the CDR3: TGTGCCAGCAGGCCCGGCCCACAAGAGACCCAGTACTTC. Its translation: CASRPGPQETQYF. The chain is built from TRBV7-9 and TRBJ2-5; D remains unclear. V lost 6 bases, J lost 2 bases, and 10 bases lay in between. Germline loops: CDR1 SEHNR, CDR2 FQNEAQ (reference sequence). The CDR3 has 13 residues. The variable domain in full, completed from reference TRBV7-9 and TRBJ2-5, reads DTGVSQNPRHKITKRGQNVTFRCDPISEHNRLYWYRQTLGQGPEFLTYFQNEAQLEKSRLLSDRFSAERPKGSFSTLEIQRTEQGDSAMYLCASRPGPQETQYFGPGTRLLVL.

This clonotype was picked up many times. In nucleotides, the CDR3 is TGTGCCAGCAGCTGGCCACCGGGAGAGGGAGCGAAAGATACGCAGTATTTT. Its protein product is CASSWPPGEGAKDTQYF. The V call is TRBV7-9, the J call TRBJ2-3, with D maybe TRBD2 (6 bases). V lost 4 bases and J 5 bases, leaving 22 bases between the germline ends. This CDR3 region has 17 residues. CDR1 and CDR2 from the germline V gene are SEHNR and FQNEAQ (reference sequence).

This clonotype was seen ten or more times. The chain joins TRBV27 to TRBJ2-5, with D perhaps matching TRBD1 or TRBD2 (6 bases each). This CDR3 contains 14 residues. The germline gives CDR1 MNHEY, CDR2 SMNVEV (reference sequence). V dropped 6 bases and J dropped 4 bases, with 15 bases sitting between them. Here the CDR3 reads CASSLLGGGETQYF. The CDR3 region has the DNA TGTGCCAGCAGCCTCCTGGGGGGCGGAGAGACCCAGTACTTC.

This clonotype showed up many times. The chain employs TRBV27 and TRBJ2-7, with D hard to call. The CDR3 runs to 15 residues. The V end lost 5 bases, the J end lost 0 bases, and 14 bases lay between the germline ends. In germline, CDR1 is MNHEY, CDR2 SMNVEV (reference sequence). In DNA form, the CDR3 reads TGTGCCAGCAGTCTGACGGACGGAGACTCCTACGAGCAGTACTTC. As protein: CASSLTDGDSYEQYF.

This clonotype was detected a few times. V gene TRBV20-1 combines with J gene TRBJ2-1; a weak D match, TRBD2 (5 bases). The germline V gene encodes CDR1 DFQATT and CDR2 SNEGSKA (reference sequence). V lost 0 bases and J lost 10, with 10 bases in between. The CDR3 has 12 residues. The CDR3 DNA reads TGCAGTGCTAGAGATCTTTTAGCGGAGCAGTTCTTC. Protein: CSARDLLAEQFF.

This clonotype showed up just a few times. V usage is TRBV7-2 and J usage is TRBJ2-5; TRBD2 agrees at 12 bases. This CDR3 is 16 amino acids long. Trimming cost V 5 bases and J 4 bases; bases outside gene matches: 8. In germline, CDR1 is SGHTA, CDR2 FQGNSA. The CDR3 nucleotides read TGTGCCAGCAGCCGGCTACCGGGACTAGCGGGAGAGACCCAGTACTTC. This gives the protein CASSRLPGLAGETQYF.

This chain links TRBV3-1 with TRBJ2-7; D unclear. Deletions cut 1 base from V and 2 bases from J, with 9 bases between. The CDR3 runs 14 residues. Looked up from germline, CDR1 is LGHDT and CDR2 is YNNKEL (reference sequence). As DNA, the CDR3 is TGTGCCAGCAGCCAAGGCAGTATTACCTACGAGCAGTACTTC. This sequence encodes CASSQGSITYEQYF.

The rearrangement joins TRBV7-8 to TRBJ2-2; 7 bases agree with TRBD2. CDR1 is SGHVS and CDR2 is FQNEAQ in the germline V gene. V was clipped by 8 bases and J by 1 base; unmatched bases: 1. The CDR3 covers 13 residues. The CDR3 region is CASERGNTGELFF. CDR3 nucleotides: TGTGCCAGCGAGCGGGGGAACACCGGGGAGCTGTTTTTT.

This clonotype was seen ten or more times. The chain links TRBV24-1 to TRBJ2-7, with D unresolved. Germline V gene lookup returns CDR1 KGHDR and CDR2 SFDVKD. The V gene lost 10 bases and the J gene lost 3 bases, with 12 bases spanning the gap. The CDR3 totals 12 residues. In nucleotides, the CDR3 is TGTGCCACGTCGGACCTGGGCTACGAGCAGTACTTC. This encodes CATSDLGYEQYF.

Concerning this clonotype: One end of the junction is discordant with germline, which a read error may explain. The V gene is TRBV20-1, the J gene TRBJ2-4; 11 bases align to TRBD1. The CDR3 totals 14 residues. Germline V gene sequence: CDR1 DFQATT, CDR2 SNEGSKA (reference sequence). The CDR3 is CSARGQGALDIQYF. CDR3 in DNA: TGCAGTGCCAGAGGACAGGGGGCCCTCGACATTCAGTACTTC.

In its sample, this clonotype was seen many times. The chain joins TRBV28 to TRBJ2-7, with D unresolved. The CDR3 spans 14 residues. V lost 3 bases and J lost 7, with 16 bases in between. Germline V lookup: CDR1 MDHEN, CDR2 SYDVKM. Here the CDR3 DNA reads TGTGCCAGCAGTTTGAGCCGGCCCCTAGGGGAGCAGTACTTC. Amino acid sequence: CASSLSRPLGEQYF.

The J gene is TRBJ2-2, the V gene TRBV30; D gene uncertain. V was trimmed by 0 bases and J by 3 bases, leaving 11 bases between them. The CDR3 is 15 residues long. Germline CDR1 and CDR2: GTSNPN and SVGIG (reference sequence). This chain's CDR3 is CAWSVQGRDTGELFF. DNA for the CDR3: TGTGCCTGGAGTGTACAAGGAAGGGACACCGGGGAGCTGTTTTTT.

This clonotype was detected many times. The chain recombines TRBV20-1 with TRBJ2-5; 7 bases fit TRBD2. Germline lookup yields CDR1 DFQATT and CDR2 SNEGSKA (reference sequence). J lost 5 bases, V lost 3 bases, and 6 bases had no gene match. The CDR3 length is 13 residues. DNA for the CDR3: TGCAGTGCTAGGGGCGGGAGTAGGGAGACCCAGTACTTC. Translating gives CSARGGSRETQYF.

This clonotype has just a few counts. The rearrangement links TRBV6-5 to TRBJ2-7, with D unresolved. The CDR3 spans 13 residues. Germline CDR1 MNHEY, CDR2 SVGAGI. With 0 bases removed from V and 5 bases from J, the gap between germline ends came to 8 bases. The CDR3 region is CASSYSQGNEQYF. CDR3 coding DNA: TGTGCCAGCAGTTACTCGCAAGGGAACGAGCAGTACTTC.

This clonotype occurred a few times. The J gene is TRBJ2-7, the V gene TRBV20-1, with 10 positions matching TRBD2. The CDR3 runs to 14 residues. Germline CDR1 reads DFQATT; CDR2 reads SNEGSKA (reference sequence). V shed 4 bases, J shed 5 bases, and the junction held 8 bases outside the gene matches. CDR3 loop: CSATTGTSAHEQYF. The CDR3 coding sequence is TGCAGTGCTACAACCGGGACTAGCGCCCACGAGCAGTACTTC.

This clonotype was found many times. The CDR3 is CATPGTPTGYTF. DNA of the CDR3: TGTGCCACCCCCGGGACACCTACGGGCTACACCTTC. The V and J genes are TRBV2 and TRBJ1-2; a weak D match, TRBD1 (6 bases). CDR1 is SNHLY and CDR2 is FYNNEI in the germline V gene. V was shortened by 10 bases and J by 8 bases, with 17 bases between the two germline ends. This CDR3 comprises 12 residues.

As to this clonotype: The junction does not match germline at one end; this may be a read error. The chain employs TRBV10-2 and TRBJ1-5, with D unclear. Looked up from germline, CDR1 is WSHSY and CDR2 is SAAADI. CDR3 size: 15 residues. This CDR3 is CASSEDGGSSQPQHF. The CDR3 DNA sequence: TGCGCCAGCAGTGAGGATGGCGGGAGCAGTCAGCCCCAGCATTTT.

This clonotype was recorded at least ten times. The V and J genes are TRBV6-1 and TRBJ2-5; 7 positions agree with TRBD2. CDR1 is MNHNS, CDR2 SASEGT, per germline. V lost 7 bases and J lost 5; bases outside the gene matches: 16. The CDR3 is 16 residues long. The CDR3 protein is CASTPGGLPTRETQYF. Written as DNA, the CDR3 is TGTGCCAGCACCCCCGGGGGACTACCTACCAGGGAGACCCAGTACTTC.